This T cell receptor beta chain emerged from a study of shared clonotypes between healthy human individuals (dated by TCRdb to the early 2020s). Broadly, across the study: Two women and a few men aged 18 to 49 years were included in the cohort. Per donor, three plates each were used for CD4 naive and CD4 memory, two for CD8 naive, and one for CD8 memory. The study deeply sequenced blood TCR repertoires of several healthy adults to estimate repertoire size and the extent of clonotype sharing between individuals. To increase sequencing depth and limit assay-specific biases, different laboratories used diverse techniques to prepare libraries and sequence TCR repertoires. Leukapheresis yielded between about 0.94 and 8.9 billion PBMCs per donor.

Healthy HIV-negative adults with no recently reported acute infections or vaccinations were included as donors. Only Caucasian adults living in Nashville, Tennessee, USA were represented among the donors. CD4+ T cells were enriched by magnetic negative selection, after which naive cells were positively selected on CD45RA and the negative fraction was taken as the memory subset. After blood collection by leukapheresis, PBMCs were isolated using Ficoll-Histopaque density gradient centrifugation and then cryopreserved in the vapor phase of liquid nitrogen. Analytical flow cytometry was used to check the purity and quantity of each magnetically sorted T cell population. From each sorted fraction, genomic DNA was isolated and quantified by UV absorbance on a Nanodrop 2000c. Comments on this clone: No antigen is known for it. No clone much larger than this one lies a single base away; base qualities are absent.

Study-wide findings and limitations: Sampling was restricted to blood, and TCR repertoires in tissues likely differ from the TCR repertoires found in blood. Incomplete sequencing was indicated by rarefaction of sorted-subset datasets, despite the large sequencing depth. About 5% of naive CD4, 3.5% of naive CD8, 2.3% of memory CD4, and 0.4% of memory CD8 clonotypes were shared across several donors. Clonotypes shared by all four sorted-subset donors showed higher generation probabilities than non-shared clonotypes. Pairwise subsampling indicated that sequencing depth was expected to affect the degree of clonotype sharing among donors. Because the study included only a small number of donors, the genetic and exposure-history diversity represented was limited. Naive subsets generally had larger estimated clonotype richness than memory subsets did.

Using the deep immunoSEQ assay, TCR CDR3 regions were amplified from genomic DNA by multiplex PCR. Genomic DNA extracted from each cell subset was distributed evenly over all wells of several immunoSEQ 96-well plates, and each plate served as one replicate. For sorted subsets, 150 to 200 ng genomic DNA, equal to tens of thousands of T cell genomes, was loaded into each replicate PCR. Purified libraries were quantified with a Qubit 3.0 fluorometer, sized on a Bioanalyzer 2100, and re-quantified with the KAPA Library Quantification kit. Every immunoSEQ 96-well plate was sequenced on a dedicated single-read 150-cycle Illumina NextSeq 550 flow cell. In the authors' own workflow: Because the immunoSEQ output included only junctional sequences and no quality scores, the filtering could not be the same as the filtering used for full-length reads. Sequences were annotated with PyIR, a Python wrapper for IgBLAST v1.9, using IMGT germline references to assign V/J genes and CDR3. Reads with weak V/J assignments (E-value above 1e-6), missing CDR3, stop codons, out-of-frame junctions, or ambiguous translated residues were removed. V3J clonotypes were defined as sequences sharing the same inferred V gene, J gene, and CDR3 amino acid sequence. To compute the percentage overlap between repertoires, the number of shared unique clonotypes was divided by the size of the smaller repertoire. RTK rarefaction, the Chao1 estimator, and Recon v2.1 estimates of unobserved clonotypes were used to assess repertoire richness. Generation probabilities for all TCRbeta clonotypes obtained by the gDNA method from a handful of donors were computed using OLGA. The table was pulled from immuneACCESS by TCRdb, which kept in-frame rearrangements only. Such tables lose some clones; where checked, under half of the loss comes from unresolved V genes, and the rest has no known cause. The V and J calls and the clone size are those of that table, but D and trimming were determined from the DNA. This sample gives some 2,100,000 clones in total; nearly 97% of them show up just once. Jointly, the top ten make up more than 0.1% of the sample.

V is pared back by 0 bases and J by 7 bases, with 16 bases lying between the germline termini. The CDR3 contains 15 residues, cysteine and phenylalanine counted. Just the 45-base CDR3 DNA is kept, in frame starting at base 1. The CDR1 and CDR2 encoded by the germline V gene are ENHRY and SYGVKD. Sequencing used naive CD4+ T cells sorted from blood. The sample's cell subset or site label, in plain terms: CD45RA+ positively selected. This clonotype was sampled from a man aged 18 to 35 in good health. The chain links TRBV10-3 with TRBJ2-7; TRBD2 could be the D gene, as 5 bases match. The CDR3 protein: CAISESYAAGMEQYF. The DNA sequence follows: TGTGCCATCAGTGAGTCGTACGCCGCGGGTATGGAGCAGTACTTC.